What follows are 6 T cell receptor beta chains derived from one specimen sequenced in a study of blood T cell repertoires in COVID-19. Measured with immunoSEQ multiplex PCR; TCRdb has only the in-frame clones, and not every one. The sample has hundreds of thousands of clones, 88% seen once; the top ten hold 7% to 8%. Sequences were obtained from peripheral blood. These receptors all stem from a woman aged 70 to 79 with COVID-19, enrolled during active disease.

This clone showed up just a few times. This sequence joins TRBV5-1 and TRBJ2-1; the match to TRBD1 covers 9 bases. CDR1 and CDR2 (germline): SGHRS, YFSETQ. This CDR3 is built from 15 residues. Trimming at V came to 2 bases and at J to 4 bases, leaving 4 bases not matched to a gene. The CDR3 sequence: CASSLDDRGYNEQFF. In nucleotides, the CDR3 is TGCGCCAGCAGCTTAGATGACAGGGGGTACAATGAGCAGTTCTTC.

V gene TRBV12-5 combines with J gene TRBJ1-2; a weak D match, TRBD1 (5 bases). This CDR3 spans 16 amino acids. V lost 5 bases to trimming and J lost 4 bases, with 20 bases between them. Germline assignment: CDR1 LGHNT and CDR2 FRNRAP. The CDR3 protein is CASGGKARQGAYGYTF. The CDR3, as DNA: TGTGCTAGTGGTGGAAAGGCCCGGCAGGGTGCCTATGGCTACACCTTC.

This chain connects TRBV19 to TRBJ1-2; D perhaps matches TRBD1 (6 bases). The CDR3 extends over 12 amino acids. V was shortened by 9 bases and J by 4 bases, with 12 bases between the two germline ends. Looked up from germline, CDR1 is LNHDA and CDR2 is SQIVND (reference sequence). CDR3 residues: CASAQGIYGYTF. As DNA, the CDR3 is TGTGCCAGCGCCCAGGGGATCTATGGCTACACCTTC.

The chain combines TRBV24-1 with TRBJ1-4, with 8 positions matching TRBD1. Trimming took 3 bases from V and 7 from J; bases not matched to a gene: 9. This CDR3 has 16 amino acids. Germline CDR1 and CDR2: KGHDR and SFDVKD. This chain's CDR3 is CATSDPGQGGGEKLFF. In DNA form, the CDR3 reads TGTGCCACCAGTGATCCTGGACAGGGAGGCGGTGAAAAACTGTTTTTT.

The chain carries TRBV19 and TRBJ1-6, with D possibly being TRBD1 (5 bases). Germline loops: CDR1 LNHDA, CDR2 SQIVND (reference sequence). Trimming cost V 7 bases and J 10 bases, with 17 bases left between them. This CDR3 comprises 14 residues. In DNA form, the CDR3 reads TGTGCCAGTACCACAGGCGGGGGAGAATCACCCCTCCACTTT. Encoded protein: CASTTGGGESPLHF.

This rearrangement joins TRBV19 to TRBJ2-3; 8 bases are a match to TRBD2. V was pared by 1 base and J by 2 bases, with 2 bases of the junction left unmatched. The germline CDR1 and CDR2 sequences are LNHDA and SQIVND (reference sequence). This CDR3 is 15 amino acids long. CDR3 sequence (DNA): TGTGCCAGTAGTATAGCAGCGGGAGACACAGATACGCAGTATTTT. Protein: CASSIAAGDTDTQYF.